Listed here are 18 T cell receptor beta chains from one sample, sequenced in a study of shared clonotypes between healthy human individuals. Terminally differentiated effector memory CD45RA+ cells were excluded by CCR7 positive selection of CD45RO-negative cells. Measured with immunoSEQ multiplex PCR; TCRdb has only the in-frame clones, and not every one. This table has some 800,000 clones, 80% to 95% appearing once. The sample was naive CD8+ T cells sorted from blood. These TCRs come from a man between 25 and 39 years old in good health.

V usage is TRBV28 and J usage is TRBJ1-5; the match to TRBD1 covers 7 bases. This CDR3 is 13 amino acids long. V lost 10 bases to trimming and J lost 6 bases; unmatched junction nucleotides: 9. Germline assignment: CDR1 MDHEN and CDR2 SYDVKM. The CDR3 reads CAINRGGSQPQHF. CDR3 coding DNA: TGTGCCATCAACCGAGGGGGCAGTCAGCCCCAGCATTTT.

Details on this clone: The likely explanation is a read error, given a far larger clone one base away. The rearrangement joins TRBV9 to TRBJ1-4; the match to TRBD1 covers 9 bases. The V segment lost 2 bases and the J segment 7 bases; nucleotides outside the gene matches: 3. The CDR3 has 14 residues. Per the germline V gene, CDR1 is SGDLS and CDR2 is YYNGEE. CDR3 amino acids: CASSVGQGGEKLFF. DNA for the CDR3: TGTGCCAGCAGCGTGGGACAGGGTGGTGAAAAACTGTTTTTT.

V usage is TRBV10-1 and J usage is TRBJ2-3; maybe TRBD2 (5 bases). Trimming took off 4 bases at V and 2 bases at J, with 13 bases between the two ends. CDR3 size: 15 residues. CDR1 WNHNN and CDR2 SYGVQD come from the germline V gene (reference sequence). CDR3: CASSGTPEATDTQYF. DNA for the CDR3: TGCGCCAGCAGTGGGACTCCCGAGGCCACAGATACGCAGTATTTT.

The chain joins TRBV19 to TRBJ1-5; 9 bases align to TRBD1. The junction had 6 bases not matched to a gene; V was cut back by 4 bases and J by 5 bases. Germline lookup yields CDR1 LNHDA and CDR2 SQIVND (reference sequence). The CDR3 contains 15 residues. Here the CDR3 reads CASSTTDRGDQPQHF. For the CDR3, the DNA is TGTGCCAGTAGTACCACGGACAGGGGCGATCAGCCCCAGCATTTT.

The chain has TRBV9 and TRBJ2-1; 9 positions agree with TRBD1. Per germline, CDR1 SGDLS and CDR2 YYNGEE. V lost 2 bases to trimming and J lost 4 bases; unmatched junction nucleotides: 10. The length of the CDR3 is 17 residues. This CDR3 is CASSVGQGEGVYNEQFF. The CDR3 region has the DNA TGTGCCAGCAGCGTGGGACAGGGTGAGGGGGTTTACAATGAGCAGTTCTTC.

The V and J genes are TRBV28 and TRBJ2-3; 8 nucleotides match TRBD2. With 2 bases clipped from V and 1 base from J, the junction kept 2 bases outside the gene matches. The germline V gene encodes CDR1 MDHEN and CDR2 SYDVKM. The CDR3 sequence is 15 residues long. As DNA, the CDR3 is TGTGCCAGCAGTTTAAGGGGACTAGGCACAGATACGCAGTATTTT. As protein: CASSLRGLGTDTQYF.

The V call is TRBV7-9, the J call TRBJ2-1; 7 nucleotides agree with TRBD2. Germline V gene sequence: CDR1 SEHNR, CDR2 FQNEAQ (reference sequence). V lost 5 bases and J lost 9; bases outside the gene matches: 10. The CDR3 sequence is 14 residues long. The CDR3 DNA reads TGTGCCAGCAGCCTGACTAGCCCAACAGGTGAGCAGTTCTTC. As protein: CASSLTSPTGEQFF.

This clone was seen once. At the DNA level, this CDR3 is encoded by other sequences in the same sample as well. The chain employs TRBV15 and TRBJ2-1; D is unresolved. Per the germline V gene, CDR1 is LNHNV and CDR2 is YYDKDF (reference sequence). V dropped 6 bases and J dropped 0 bases, with 3 bases sitting between them. The CDR3 totals 12 residues. CDR3 sequence reads: CATRSSYNEQFF. CDR3 in DNA: TGTGCCACCAGGAGCTCCTACAATGAGCAGTTCTTC. Looking up the rest from reference TRBV15 and TRBJ2-1 gives the full variable domain: DAMVIQNPRYQVTQFGKPVTLSCSQTLNHNVMYWYQQKSSQAPKLLFHYYDKDFNNEADTPDNFQSRRPNTSFCFLDIRSPGLGDTAMYLCATRSSYNEQFFGPGTRLTVL.

The chain uses TRBV4-3 and TRBJ2-7; D is ambiguous. Germline V gene data show CDR1 as LGHNA and CDR2 as YSLEER. V lost 0 bases, J lost 0 bases, and 6 bases lay in between. The CDR3 runs to 14 residues. The CDR3: CASSQERLSYEQYF. The DNA for the CDR3 is TGCGCCAGCAGCCAAGAGCGACTCTCCTACGAGCAGTACTTC.

The chain couples TRBV28 to TRBJ2-1; TRBD2 agrees at 9 bases. The J segment lost 4 bases and the V segment lost 6 bases, leaving 10 bases of the junction unmatched. The germline V gene has CDR1 MDHEN and CDR2 SYDVKM. The CDR3 sequence is 16 residues long. The CDR3 protein is CASRPPGLARYNEQFF. The CDR3 DNA sequence: TGTGCCAGCAGACCTCCGGGACTAGCAAGATACAATGAGCAGTTCTTC. The full variable domain, rest sourced from reference TRBV28 and TRBJ2-1, is DVKVTQSSRYLVKRTGEKVFLECVQDMDHENMFWYRQDPGLGLRLIYFSYDVKMKEKGDIPEGYSVSREKKERFSLILESASTNQTSMYLCASRPPGLARYNEQFFGPGTRLTVL.

The J gene is TRBJ2-3, the V gene TRBV11-2; TRBD2 matches 10 bases. CDR1 and CDR2 from the germline V gene are SGHAT and FQNNGV. This CDR3 comprises 16 residues. V lost 1 base, J lost 3 bases, and 4 bases stayed unmatched. Written as DNA, the CDR3 is TGTGCCAGCAGCTTAGCCCCTAGCGGGAGTACAGATACGCAGTATTTT. It is translated as CASSLAPSGSTDTQYF.

This chain uses TRBV18 with TRBJ2-7; TRBD1 aligns across 9 bases. Germline assignment: CDR1 KGHSH and CDR2 LQKENI. CDR3 length: 16 residues. V was pared by 3 bases and J by 1 base, with 7 bases of the junction left unmatched. The CDR3 DNA reads as TGTGCCAGCTCACCTCGGGGACAGGGTTTATCCTACGAGCAGTACTTC. This gives the protein CASSPRGQGLSYEQYF.

This clone was counted once. The rearrangement uses TRBV7-9 and TRBJ1-1, with a weak D call TRBD1 (6 bases). This CDR3 spans 17 amino acids. Germline V gene lookup returns CDR1 SEHNR and CDR2 FQNEAQ (reference sequence). V lost 5 bases, J lost 1 base, and 20 bases lay in between. DNA of the CDR3: TGTGCCAGCAGCACGCCCTTATGGGGGGCCCCGAACACTGAAGCTTTCTTT. Its protein product is CASSTPLWGAPNTEAFF. The variable domain in full, with the rest retrieved from reference TRBV7-9 and TRBJ1-1, is DTGVSQNPRHKITKRGQNVTFRCDPISEHNRLYWYRQTLGQGPEFLTYFQNEAQLEKSRLLSDRFSAERPKGSFSTLEIQRTEQGDSAMYLCASSTPLWGAPNTEAFFGQGTRLTVV.

A few counts support this clone. The CDR3: CAWSVGPSNQPQHF. CDR3 in DNA: TGTGCCTGGAGTGTGGGTCCTAGCAATCAGCCCCAGCATTTT. The J gene is TRBJ1-5, the V gene TRBV30; D remains ambiguous. The V end was cut by 0 bases, the J end by 0 bases, with 6 bases between. This CDR3 has 14 amino acids. Germline loops: CDR1 GTSNPN, CDR2 SVGIG (reference sequence).

V gene TRBV27 combines with J gene TRBJ2-7; 7 positions match TRBD1. The CDR3 contains 15 residues. Trimming removed 4 bases from V and 3 bases from J; junction bases left unmatched: 9. Germline CDR1 reads MNHEY; CDR2 reads SMNVEV (reference sequence). The CDR3 DNA follows: TGTGCCAGCAGTTCGGACCCGGGACAGTACTACGAGCAGTACTTC. Its protein product is CASSSDPGQYYEQYF.

The CDR3 is CATPQIQGVAGTSYEQYF. The CDR3, as DNA: TGTGCCACCCCCCAAATACAGGGGGTAGCGGGTACCTCCTACGAGCAGTACTTC. This chain connects TRBV6-4 to TRBJ2-7, with D perhaps TRBD1 (8 bases). The V gene lost 10 bases and the J gene lost 0 bases, with 28 bases spanning the gap. The CDR3 contains 18 residues. Germline assignment: CDR1 MRHNA and CDR2 SNTAGT.

This sequence joins TRBV20-1 and TRBJ2-7, with D unresolved. From germline, CDR1 is DFQATT and CDR2 SNEGSKA (reference sequence). Trimming took off 1 base at V and 2 bases at J, with 3 bases between the two ends. This CDR3 comprises 11 residues. The CDR3 nucleotides read TGCAGTGCTAGAGGGCCCTACGAGCAGTACTTC. This encodes CSARGPYEQYF.

The genes are TRBV4-1 and TRBJ2-2; 9 bases match TRBD1. The germline V gene has CDR1 MGHRA and CDR2 YSYEKL. This CDR3 region has 16 residues. Germline trimming cut 4 bases from V and 4 bases from J; bases unmatched to any gene: 7. The CDR3 here is CASSLRQGGSTGELFF. CDR3 DNA sequence: TGCGCCAGCAGCCTCAGACAGGGGGGCAGCACCGGGGAGCTGTTTTTT.